This T cell receptor beta chain is drawn from a study of PD-L1 blockade in urothelial cancer. About the study: Patients commenced intravenous atezolizumab, 1,200 mg every 3 weeks, in 2014. Median T cell yield per blood sample was about 140,000 cells.

Trimming took 4 bases from V and 6 from J; bases not matched to a gene: 13. This CDR3 has 16 amino acids. From germline, CDR1 is ENHRY and CDR2 SYGVKD. Clones were sequenced by immunoSEQ multiplex PCR, and TCRdb holds only the in-frame ones, with some missing. The sample yields about 39,000 clones, approximately 90% seen once. This TCR came from a man aged 60 to 75 with urothelial cancer. The specimen was PBMCs, collected around atezolizumab (anti-PD-L1) treatment. The chain couples TRBV10-3 to TRBJ2-3; 7 bases are shared with TRBD2. The CDR3 nucleotides read TGTGCCATCAGTGGCCGGGGAGGGCAGGGTGAGGATACGCAGTATTTT. Protein: CAISGRGGQGEDTQYF.